These 32 T cell receptor beta chains originate from one sample sequenced in a study of low-dose radiotherapy and immunotherapy resistance in tumors. This sample's time point: before trial treatment. First-strand cDNA used TRAV- and TRBV-specific primers, covering alpha and beta chains. A roughly 20-cycle PCR with a constant-region primer and V-primer adapter amplified TCRs. From the reads, TCRdb called clonotypes with MiXCR, one entry per CDR3 protein. Among 55,000 to 80,000 distinct CDR3 sequences, approximately 26% were seen once, and the ten largest hold about 6.6%. Specimen: PBMCs, collected before treatment. All receptors derive from a male donor with rectosigmoid adenocarcinoma.

In this sample, this clonotype turned up many times. This chain joins TRBV10-3 and TRBJ2-7; possibly TRBD1 for D (5 bases). This CDR3 comprises 13 residues. CDR1 ENHRY and CDR2 SYGVKD come from the germline V gene. V lost 7 bases and J lost 4, with 14 bases in between. The CDR3: CAITSREYYEQYF. CDR3 bases: TGTGCCATCACCAGCAGGGAATATTACGAGCAGTACTTC.

This clonotype was seen at least ten times. This chain connects TRBV27 to TRBJ2-3; the D gene is possibly TRBD2 (5 bases). There are 12 residues in the CDR3. V gave up 6 bases and J gave up 2 bases, with 6 bases separating them. Germline V gene sequence: CDR1 MNHEY, CDR2 SMNVEV (reference sequence). The CDR3 region has the DNA TGTGCCAGCAGGGGAGACACAGATACGCAGTATTTT. Its translation: CASRGDTDTQYF.

This clonotype has a count of ten or more. The J gene is TRBJ2-1, the V gene TRBV18, with D perhaps TRBD1 or TRBD2 (6 bases each). Germline V gene lookup returns CDR1 KGHSH and CDR2 LQKENI. Deletions cut 3 bases from V and 5 bases from J, with 17 bases between. The CDR3 sequence is 16 residues long. The CDR3 coding sequence is TGTGCCAGCTCACCTTCACAGGGAGGAGTGGACAATGAGCAGTTCTTC. It specifies CASSPSQGGVDNEQFF.

The gene calls are TRBV20-1 and TRBJ2-1, with 9 positions matching TRBD1. Germline V CDR1 and CDR2: DFQATT, SNEGSKA (reference sequence). Trimming removed 6 bases from V and 9 bases from J; junction bases left unmatched: 12. The CDR3 consists of 14 residues. CDR3 nucleotides: TGCAGTGCAGCCCCGGCCACAGGGGGCTTTGAGCAGTTCTTC. This translates into CSAAPATGGFEQFF.

This clonotype was observed at least ten times. The DNA for the CDR3 is TGCGCCAGCAGCCAAAGCAGGGGACAAAATGAAAAACTGTTTTTT. Protein sequence: CASSQSRGQNEKLFF. J is TRBJ1-4 and V is TRBV4-1, with D tentatively TRBD1 (6 bases). Trimming left V 2 bases short and J 5 bases short, with 12 bases between. CDR3 length: 15 residues. CDR1 MGHRA and CDR2 YSYEKL come from the germline V gene.

As to this clonotype: A far larger clone is one nucleotide away, so this likely arose from a read error. J is TRBJ2-1 and V is TRBV4-3; 10 bases are a match to TRBD2. J lost 10 bases, V lost 4 bases, and 10 bases had no gene match. From germline, CDR1 is LGHNA and CDR2 YSLEER. The length of the CDR3 is 15 residues. CDR3 DNA sequence: TGCGCCAGCAGCCTCGATTCCCTAGCGGGAGTCGAGCAGTTCTTC. Translated: CASSLDSLAGVEQFF.

This chain joins TRBV21-1 and TRBJ1-1. TRBV21-1 is described as a pseudogene. This CDR3 contains 15 residues. CDR3: CASSKYRRMNTEAFF. The CDR3 bases are TGTGCCAGCAGCAAATATAGGCGGATGAACACTGAAGCTTTCTTT.

For this clonotype: A far more abundant clone sits one base away, making this likely a read error. The chain has TRBV5-1 and TRBJ2-5, with 13 bases lining up with TRBD2. The junction had 12 bases not matched to a gene; V was cut back by 2 bases and J by 11 bases. The CDR3 has 16 amino acids. CDR1 and CDR2 (germline): SGHRS, YFSETQ. The CDR3 DNA sequence: TGCGCCAGCAGCTTATCACTAGCGGGAGGGAGGAATGAGCAGTACTTC. Translated, it gives CASSLSLAGGRNEQYF.

This CDR3 is CASSTRQGLTGELFF. Written as DNA, the CDR3 is TGTGCCAGCAGTACCCGACAGGGGTTAACCGGGGAGCTGTTTTTT. This chain links TRBV28 with TRBJ2-2; 8 nucleotides agree with TRBD1. The CDR3 is made up of 15 amino acids. Trimming cost V 5 bases and J 5 bases; bases outside gene matches: 7. From germline, CDR1 is MDHEN and CDR2 SYDVKM.

This clonotype was detected ten times or more. J is TRBJ2-7 and V is TRBV10-2; TRBD2 aligns across 11 bases. Germline CDR1 and CDR2: WSHSY and SAAADI. V gave up 0 bases and J gave up 4 bases; unmatched junction bases: 8. CDR3 length: 17 amino acids. This chain's CDR3 is CASSESPAGLADYEQYF. CDR3 DNA: TGCGCCAGCAGTGAGTCCCCCGCGGGACTAGCGGATTACGAGCAGTACTTC.

This chain links TRBV6-2 or TRBV6-3 with TRBJ2-7, with 13 bases identical to TRBD2. After removal of 8 bases from V and 5 bases from J, the junction contained 9 bases not matched to a gene. The CDR3 runs to 15 residues. Germline V gene sequence: CDR1 MNHEY, CDR2 SVGEGT. The CDR3, as DNA: TGTGCCAGCGGGGAAGGACTAGCGGGAGATAACGAGCAGTACTTC. Residues: CASGEGLAGDNEQYF.

This clonotype was picked up many times. This chain links TRBV4-1 with TRBJ2-5, with 9 bases lining up with TRBD2. The ends lost 0 bases at V and 5 bases at J; junction bases unmatched: 10. Germline V CDR1 and CDR2: MGHRA, YSYEKL. The CDR3 sequence is 17 residues long. The CDR3 reads CASSQEKELAGGETQYF. CDR3 nucleotides: TGCGCCAGCAGCCAAGAAAAGGAACTAGCGGGTGGGGAGACCCAGTACTTC.

This clonotype has at least ten counts. The V call is TRBV29-1, the J call TRBJ2-6, with 9 bases aligning to TRBD1. Germline V CDR1 and CDR2: SQVTM, ANQGSEA. The CDR3 runs to 14 residues. V lost 7 bases and J lost 2; bases outside the gene matches: 3. Here the CDR3 DNA reads TGCAGCGCTAGGACAGGGGCTGGGGCCAACGTCCTGACTTTC. Residues: CSARTGAGANVLTF.

To note about this clonotype: A much larger clone sits a single nucleotide away, making a read error possible. This sequence joins TRBV30 and TRBJ2-1; tentatively, D is TRBD2 (7 bases). The V end lost 5 bases, the J end lost 13 bases, and 21 bases lay between the germline ends. The germline V gene encodes CDR1 GTSNPN and CDR2 SVGIG (reference sequence). The CDR3 is 13 amino acids. The CDR3 loop is CAWDLVGGPSQFF. The CDR3 DNA sequence: TGTGCCTGGGACCTTGTGGGGGGGCCAAGTCAGTTCTTC.

This clonotype was recorded many times. J is TRBJ2-1 and V is TRBV6-1, with D possibly matching TRBD1 (6 bases). This CDR3 has 16 amino acids. Germline V gives CDR1 MNHNS, CDR2 SASEGT. The ends were cut back, 2 bases at V and 2 bases at J, with 13 bases in the middle. CDR3 in amino acids: CASSEKSGGAYNEQFF. The CDR3 DNA reads as TGTGCCAGCAGTGAAAAGAGTGGGGGCGCCTACAATGAGCAGTTCTTC.

This clonotype was seen repeatedly, ten times or more. The V and J genes are TRBV19 and TRBJ2-1, with 7 bases lining up with TRBD1. This CDR3 is built from 13 residues. The germline V gene has CDR1 LNHDA and CDR2 SQIVND (reference sequence). Unmatched junction bases numbered 5, after V lost 6 bases and J lost 6 bases. The CDR3 loop is CASRRGGLNEQFF. The CDR3 DNA reads TGTGCCAGTAGGCGAGGGGGCCTCAATGAGCAGTTCTTC.

This clonotype turned up a few times. It is likely a read error: a sequence one base away is far more abundant. The rearrangement joins TRBV5-4 to TRBJ2-7, with D possibly being TRBD1 or TRBD2 (6 bases each). CDR1 and CDR2 (germline): SGHNT, YYREEE (reference sequence). The CDR3 length is 12 residues. V dropped 1 base and J dropped 7 bases, with 9 bases sitting between them. CDR3 region: CASSLRGTEQYF. CDR3 nucleotides: TGTGCCAGCAGCTTGAGGGGGACTGAGCAGTACTTC.

The rearrangement joins TRBV10-3 to TRBJ1-6; 9 bases line up with TRBD1. The CDR3 length is 18 residues. The V gene end was trimmed by 2 bases and the J gene end by 2 bases; junction bases not matched to a gene: 7. CDR1 is ENHRY and CDR2 is SYGVKD in the germline V gene. The CDR3 is CAISELRTGGTYNSPLHF. In DNA, the CDR3 is TGTGCCATCAGTGAGCTTCGCACAGGGGGCACCTATAATTCACCCCTCCACTTT.

The chain combines TRBV12-3 or TRBV12-4 with TRBJ2-1; the D gene is possibly TRBD1 (5 bases). V shed 3 bases and J shed 2 bases, with 8 bases lying between them. CDR3 length: 14 residues. CDR3 sequence: CASSLQGPYNEQFF. CDR3 DNA sequence: TGTGCCAGCAGTTTGCAGGGCCCCTACAATGAGCAGTTCTTC.

This clonotype was detected ten times or more. This chain connects TRBV7-3 to TRBJ2-2, with D unresolved. In germline, CDR1 is SGHTA, CDR2 FQGTGA. The CDR3 length is 13 residues. Trimming removed 4 bases at V and 3 bases at J, with 6 bases between. In DNA, the CDR3 is TGTGCCAGCAGCTCCAGGTACACCGGGGAGCTGTTTTTT. Translating gives CASSSRYTGELFF. The full variable domain, with the rest looked up from reference TRBV7-3 and TRBJ2-2, is GAGVSQTPSNKVTEKGKYVELRCDPISGHTALYWYRQSLGQGPEFLIYFQGTGAADDSGLPNDRFFAVRPEGSVSTLKIQRTERGDSAVYLCASSSRYTGELFFGEGSRLTVL.

There are many counts of this clonotype. This chain joins TRBV9 and TRBJ2-2; a possible D gene is TRBD1 (5 bases). The V end was cut by 0 bases, the J end by 4 bases, with 13 bases between. The germline V gene has CDR1 SGDLS and CDR2 YYNGEE. The CDR3 covers 16 residues. CDR3 DNA sequence: TGTGCCAGCAGCGTAGAGGGCAGGGTTGGCACCGGGGAGCTGTTTTTT. This gives the protein CASSVEGRVGTGELFF.

This clonotype has more than one count but fewer than ten. The chain joins TRBV6-2 or TRBV6-3 to TRBJ2-2; 13 bases are a match to TRBD2. The CDR3 has 17 residues. Trimming at V came to 2 bases and at J to 6 bases, leaving 6 bases not matched to a gene. Germline V gene lookup returns CDR1 MNHEY and CDR2 SVGEGT. CDR3 coding DNA: TGTGCCAGCAGTTACCAGATCGGACTAGCGGGAGCCGGGGAGCTGTTTTTT. It codes for CASSYQIGLAGAGELFF.

The V call is TRBV28, the J call TRBJ2-5, with 12 bases aligning to TRBD2. CDR3 length: 14 amino acids. The germline V gene encodes CDR1 MDHEN and CDR2 SYDVKM. With 7 bases clipped from V and 5 bases from J, the junction kept 5 bases outside the gene matches. The DNA for the CDR3 is TGTGCCAGCACTAGCGGGGGGGCCGGGGAGACCCAGTACTTC. Its translation is CASTSGGAGETQYF.

As DNA, the CDR3 is TGTGCCAGCAGTCCTCTAGCGGGAGCTCACAATGAGCAGTTCTTC. As protein: CASSPLAGAHNEQFF. The chain carries TRBV28 and TRBJ2-1; 10 nucleotides match TRBD2. This CDR3 has 15 amino acids. Germline CDR1 MDHEN, CDR2 SYDVKM. The V gene end was trimmed by 5 bases and the J gene end by 5 bases; junction bases not matched to a gene: 6.

This clonotype occurred many times. This chain uses TRBV15 with TRBJ2-2; D possibly matches TRBD1 or TRBD2 (5 bases each). The germline V and J ends were trimmed by 4 bases and 5 bases, with 17 bases remaining between them. The CDR3 runs to 16 residues. The germline CDR1 and CDR2 sequences are LNHNV and YYDKDF (reference sequence). Written as DNA, the CDR3 is TGTGCCACCAGCACCTTTACCGGGGCGGGTACCGGGGAGCTGTTTTTT. The encoded protein is CATSTFTGAGTGELFF.

This clonotype was counted many times. This chain connects TRBV6-2 or TRBV6-3 to TRBJ2-2, with TRBD1 identical over 7 bases. The CDR3 runs 14 residues. With V trimmed by 6 bases and J by 5 bases, 6 bases remained unmatched. Germline lookup yields CDR1 MNHEY and CDR2 SVGEGT. CDR3 residues: CASRAGTVTGELFF. DNA of the CDR3: TGTGCCAGCAGGGCCGGGACAGTGACCGGGGAGCTGTTTTTT.

This clonotype has ten or more counts. This chain joins TRBV7-2 and TRBJ2-5; 13 bases align to TRBD2. Germline CDR1 reads SGHTA; CDR2 reads FQGNSA. V lost 5 bases, J lost 5 bases, and 8 bases stayed unmatched. The CDR3 contains 16 residues. The DNA for the CDR3 is TGTGCCAGCAGCCGGACTAGCGGGAGTCCCGCTGAGACCCAGTACTTC. It translates to CASSRTSGSPAETQYF.

This clonotype appeared many times. The rearrangement joins TRBV12-3 or TRBV12-4 to TRBJ2-3, with TRBD1 matching over 7 bases. Trimming removed 5 bases from V and 3 bases from J; junction bases left unmatched: 8. This CDR3 region has 15 residues. The CDR3: CASSQGTDRTDTQYF. CDR3 in DNA: TGTGCCAGCAGTCAAGGGACAGATAGGACAGATACGCAGTATTTT.

This clonotype has at least ten counts. The rearrangement links TRBV5-1 to TRBJ2-1; 7 bases fit TRBD2. From germline, CDR1 is SGHRS and CDR2 YFSETQ. CDR3 length: 15 amino acids. J gave up 8 bases and V 1 base, and 9 bases lay outside the gene matches. The CDR3 bases are TGCGCCAGCAGCTTGACACCTACTAGCGCCCATGAGCAGTTCTTC. This translates into CASSLTPTSAHEQFF.

The sample holds many counts of this clonotype. The V and J genes are TRBV28 and TRBJ1-2; possible D gene TRBD1, 6 bases. V was clipped by 7 bases and J by 4 bases, with 22 bases between them. The CDR3 has 16 amino acids. The germline V gene encodes CDR1 MDHEN and CDR2 SYDVKM. The CDR3 region is CASKGTGKGGGYGYTF. The DNA for the CDR3 is TGTGCCAGCAAGGGTACAGGGAAAGGTGGGGGCTATGGCTACACCTTC.

This clonotype was counted once. With a much larger clone just one base away, this may be a read error. The rearrangement joins TRBV25-1 to TRBJ2-1; 11 bases are a match to TRBD1. The CDR3 consists of 14 residues. Germline CDR1 reads MGHDK; CDR2 reads SYGVNS. CDR3 nucleotides: TGTGTCAGGAGCCGGGACAGGGGGAACAATGAGCAGTTCTTC. Its translation: CVRSRDRGNNEQFF.

A note on this clonotype: The likely explanation is a read error, given a far larger clone one base away. The chain is built from TRBV6-5 and TRBJ2-1; 8 nucleotides align to TRBD1. The junction had 14 bases not matched to a gene; V was cut back by 6 bases and J by 10 bases. Germline V gene sequence: CDR1 MNHEY, CDR2 SVGAGI. This CDR3 has 15 amino acids. The CDR3 protein is CASSRTATGTGEQFF. In DNA form, the CDR3 reads TGTGCCAGCAGCCGTACGGCTACTGGGACAGGCGAGCAGTTCTTC.